This T cell receptor (beta chain) was identified during a study of identical twins. Overall study findings and caveats: In cord blood, abundant beta clonotypes had fewer insertions; memory showed no trend.

Healthy Caucasians provided all donations. CDR1 SGHRS and CDR2 YFSETQ come from the germline V gene. Trimming cost V 1 base and J 1 base, with 11 bases left between them. This CDR3 comprises 15 residues. Using its own MiXCR run on the 5' RACE reads, TCRdb lists one record per CDR3 protein. Here the sample spans 400,000 or so distinct CDR3 sequences, 9% to 10% being singletons. This clonotype showed up just a few times. Its antigen is still unknown. The clonotype was recovered from a woman between 45 and 60 years old in good health. The sequencing sample was made of naive T cells sorted from blood. V gene TRBV5-1 combines with J gene TRBJ1-1; D is ambiguous. The DNA of the CDR3 is TGCGCCAGCAGCTTGATTGCAGATGCGAACACTGAAGCTTTCTTT. Amino acids: CASSLIADANTEAFF.